These 27 T cell receptor beta chains came from one sample sequenced in a study of blood T cell repertoires in COVID-19. TCRdb's table, derived via immunoSEQ multiplex PCR, lists solely in-frame clones and lacks some. Among more than 150,000 clones listed, roughly 78% were seen once. The sample comprised peripheral blood. The origin of the receptors is a woman of 80 years or more with active or convalescent COVID-19.

The table lists this clone with a few counts. The V gene is TRBV20-1, the J gene TRBJ1-5; no clear D. There are 13 residues in the CDR3. In germline, CDR1 is DFQATT, CDR2 SNEGSKA (reference sequence). The V gene lost 3 bases and the J gene lost 7 bases, with 13 bases spanning the gap. For the CDR3, the DNA is TGCAGTGCTAGTTTCGTAATAGAGCAGCCCCAGCATTTT. Its translation is CSASFVIEQPQHF.

The rearrangement uses TRBV7-2 and TRBJ2-7; D gene uncertain. The germline gives CDR1 SGHTA, CDR2 FQGNSA. The CDR3 runs to 16 residues. The germline V and J ends were trimmed by 2 bases and 2 bases, with 16 bases remaining between them. CDR3 amino acids: CASSLLSGGSPYEQYF. CDR3 sequence (DNA): TGTGCCAGCAGCTTACTTTCTGGTGGCAGTCCCTACGAGCAGTACTTC. Full variable domain (rest looked up from reference TRBV7-2 and TRBJ2-7): GAGVSQSPSNKVTEKGKDVELRCDPISGHTALYWYRQSLGQGLEFLIYFQGNSAPDKSGLPSDRFSAERTGGSVSTLTIQRTQQEDSAVYLCASSLLSGGSPYEQYFGPGTRLTVT.

The V gene is TRBV4-3, the J gene TRBJ1-5; D not certain. This CDR3 has 14 residues. Trimming cost V 2 bases and J 2 bases, with 7 bases left between them. Germline CDR1 and CDR2: LGHNA and YSLEER. For the CDR3, the DNA is TGCGCCAGCAGCCAATATATCGGCAATCAGCCCCAGCATTTT. Its protein is CASSQYIGNQPQHF.

This chain connects TRBV9 to TRBJ1-4; D is uncertain. Deletions cut 2 bases from V and 8 bases from J, with 16 bases between. Germline V gives CDR1 SGDLS, CDR2 YYNGEE. The CDR3 is 15 residues long. This chain's CDR3 is CASSVPKYKREKLFF. CDR3 DNA: TGTGCCAGCAGCGTCCCTAAATACAAGCGGGAAAAACTGTTTTTT. Together with reference TRBV9 and TRBJ1-4, the CDR3 gives the full variable domain: DSGVTQTPKHLITATGQRVTLRCSPRSGDLSVYWYQQSLDQGLQFLIQYYNGEERAKGNILERFSAQQFPDLHSELNLSSLELGDSALYFCASSVPKYKREKLFFGSGTQLSVL.

The gene calls are TRBV15 and TRBJ2-7, with D possibly being TRBD2 (6 bases). Per germline, CDR1 LNHNV and CDR2 YYDKDF (reference sequence). The CDR3 has 15 amino acids. V lost 3 bases, J lost 2 bases, and 14 bases lay in between. The DNA of the CDR3 is TGTGCCACCAGCAGGGAGGGTCAGGTCCCCTACGAGCAGTACTTC. Translating gives CATSREGQVPYEQYF.

The chain uses TRBV21-1 and TRBJ2-7; TRBD1 is taken as the D call from the table, unchecked against the DNA. TRBV21-1 has pseudogene status. The CDR3 is 13 residues long. The CDR3 DNA is TGTGCCAGCCCTGACAGGTCCTCCTACGAGCAGTACTTC. Its translation is CASPDRSSYEQYF.

The genes are TRBV5-1 and TRBJ1-2; 9 positions match TRBD1. The CDR3 length is 13 residues. V trimming: 7 bases; J trimming: 7 bases; junction bases outside the gene matches: 8. The germline V gene has CDR1 SGHRS and CDR2 YFSETQ. CDR3 nucleotides: TGCGCCAGCCAAACAGGGGGCGACGGTGGCTACACCTTC. It codes for CASQTGGDGGYTF.

J is TRBJ2-4 and V is TRBV4-3, with TRBD1 matching over 10 bases. V trimming: 0 bases; J trimming: 8 bases; junction bases outside the gene matches: 4. Germline assignment: CDR1 LGHNA and CDR2 YSLEER. This CDR3 spans 15 amino acids. CDR3: CASSQERQGADIQYF. The CDR3 region has the DNA TGCGCCAGCAGCCAAGAACGACAGGGGGCGGACATTCAGTACTTC.

This rearrangement joins TRBV3-1 (or the pseudogene TRBV3-2) to TRBJ1-3, with 10 bases identical to TRBD1. Germline loops: CDR1 LGHDT, CDR2 YNNKEL (reference sequence). The CDR3 consists of 15 residues. After removal of 4 bases from V and 6 bases from J, the junction contained 6 bases not matched to a gene. The CDR3 DNA is TGTGCCAGCAGCCCGAAGACAGGGGGCCAAAACACCATATATTTT. This translates into CASSPKTGGQNTIYF.

V and J are TRBV18 and TRBJ2-5, with 8 positions matching TRBD1. J lost 4 bases, V lost 0 bases, and 4 bases had no gene match. Germline assignment: CDR1 KGHSH and CDR2 LQKENI. The CDR3 spans 15 residues. The CDR3 nucleotides read TGTGCCAGCTCACCACCTGGACAGGGTTTAGAGACCCAGTACTTC. This codes for CASSPPGQGLETQYF.

This clone was detected only a few times. This rearrangement joins TRBV25-1 to TRBJ1-2; 7 bases line up with TRBD1. The germline V gene has CDR1 MGHDK and CDR2 SYGVNS. V dropped 1 base and J dropped 4; count of bases not matched to a gene: 3. The CDR3 has 14 amino acids. The CDR3 reads CASSEWGDSYGYTF. In DNA, the CDR3 is TGTGCCAGCAGTGAATGGGGGGACAGCTATGGCTACACCTTC.

The chain carries TRBV15 and TRBJ2-7; no reliable D call. The CDR3 contains 13 residues. The germline V gene has CDR1 LNHNV and CDR2 YYDKDF (reference sequence). V dropped 1 base and J dropped 0 bases, with 4 bases sitting between them. This chain's CDR3 is CATSRGHSYEQYF. CDR3 bases: TGTGCCACCAGCAGAGGACACTCCTACGAGCAGTACTTC.

CDR3 amino acids: CASSLWSENTEAFF. DNA of the CDR3: TGTGCCAGCAGTTTATGGAGCGAGAACACTGAAGCTTTCTTT. This sequence joins TRBV27 and TRBJ1-1; no clear D gene. The germline V gene encodes CDR1 MNHEY and CDR2 SMNVEV (reference sequence). The CDR3 runs to 14 residues. Trimming took off 1 base at V and 1 base at J, with 7 bases between the two ends.

This rearrangement joins TRBV13 to TRBJ2-1; no reliable D call. V dropped 2 bases and J dropped 6 bases, with 11 bases sitting between them. Per germline, CDR1 PRHDT and CDR2 FYEKMQ (reference sequence). There are 14 residues in the CDR3. The CDR3 here is CASSLWAGFNEQFF. DNA of the CDR3: TGTGCCAGCAGCTTATGGGCTGGGTTCAATGAGCAGTTCTTC.

The chain is built from TRBV7-9 and TRBJ1-6; TRBD1 aligns across 7 bases. This CDR3 spans 14 amino acids. Germline lookup yields CDR1 SEHNR and CDR2 FQNEAQ (reference sequence). V shed 5 bases and J 10 bases; nucleotides not matched to a gene: 8. The CDR3 region has the DNA TGTGCCAGCAGCCGGGACAGATTATGGTCACCCCTCCACTTT. Amino acid sequence: CASSRDRLWSPLHF.

The chain couples TRBV3-1 (or the pseudogene TRBV3-2) to TRBJ2-7, with a tentative D call TRBD2 (7 bases). Germline V gives CDR1 LGHDT, CDR2 YNNKEL (reference sequence). Trimming pared 10 bases from V and 6 bases from J, leaving 16 bases between. The CDR3 is 12 residues long. In nucleotides, the CDR3 is TGTGCCATAGCAACTAGGGGGGGCGAGCAGTACTTC. Translation gives CAIATRGGEQYF.

The chain couples TRBV7-9 to TRBJ1-1; the match to TRBD1 covers 10 bases. Germline V gene data show CDR1 as SEHNR and CDR2 as FQNEAQ (reference sequence). This CDR3 is 15 amino acids long. J was trimmed by 4 bases and V by 5 bases; bases with no gene match: 7. In DNA form, the CDR3 reads TGTGCCAGCAGCATTCGACAGGGGGCCGGCACTGAAGCTTTCTTT. Encoded protein: CASSIRQGAGTEAFF.

The V gene is TRBV2, the J gene TRBJ2-7; 11 nucleotides line up with TRBD1. The CDR3 covers 14 residues. From germline, CDR1 is SNHLY and CDR2 FYNNEI. Trimming cost V 6 bases and J 9 bases; bases outside gene matches: 10. CDR3 sequence reads: CASRQGQGGPRQYF. DNA for the CDR3: TGTGCCAGCAGGCAGGGACAGGGGGGACCAAGGCAGTACTTC.

This clone was observed a handful of times. The CDR3 sequence is CASSLGGTVNEKLFF. In DNA, the CDR3 is TGTGCCAGCAGCTTAGGGGGGACAGTTAATGAAAAACTGTTTTTT. The rearrangement links TRBV7-6 to TRBJ1-4; 7 bases match TRBD1. The CDR3 runs to 15 residues. CDR1 is SGHVS and CDR2 is FNYEAQ in the germline V gene. V trimming: 1 base; J trimming: 4 bases; junction bases outside the gene matches: 3.

J is TRBJ1-4 and V is TRBV19; D gene uncertain. This CDR3 has 13 residues. Germline V lookup: CDR1 LNHDA, CDR2 SQIVND (reference sequence). Trimming took off 8 bases at V and 5 bases at J, with 12 bases between the two ends. The chain's CDR3 is CASVGRWNEKLFF. In DNA form, the CDR3 reads TGTGCCAGTGTTGGCCGATGGAATGAAAAACTGTTTTTT.

The count of this clone is one. The rearrangement links TRBV5-1 to TRBJ1-1; 7 positions agree with TRBD1. V was clipped by 0 bases and J by 4 bases; unmatched bases: 6. Germline loops: CDR1 SGHRS, CDR2 YFSETQ. The CDR3 has 15 residues. The CDR3 DNA follows: TGCGCCAGCAGCTTGGACAAACAGGGGATCACTGAAGCTTTCTTT. Translating gives CASSLDKQGITEAFF.

The chain is built from TRBV7-2 and TRBJ1-2, with TRBD1 identical over 7 bases. CDR1 and CDR2 (germline): SGHTA, FQGNSA. The CDR3 is 15 amino acids. The J segment lost 2 bases and the V segment lost 5 bases, leaving 8 bases of the junction unmatched. CDR3 amino acids: CASSVRTGQNYGYTF. DNA for the CDR3: TGTGCCAGCAGCGTAAGGACAGGACAAAACTATGGCTACACCTTC.

The V and J genes are TRBV7-9 and TRBJ2-7, with a tentative D call TRBD2 (7 bases). Germline lookup yields CDR1 SEHNR and CDR2 FQNEAQ (reference sequence). The CDR3 totals 15 residues. Trimming cost V 8 bases and J 7 bases, with 24 bases left between them. The chain's CDR3 is CASSPSSAGAREQYF. CDR3 coding DNA: TGTGCCAGCTCTCCCTCCAGCGCGGGGGCGCGAGAGCAGTACTTC.

This clone was recorded a few times. This chain links TRBV12-3 or TRBV12-4 with TRBJ2-3; D is uncertain. V lost 5 bases, J lost 10 bases, and 13 bases lay in between. The CDR3 totals 12 residues. The DNA for the CDR3 is TGTGCCAGCAGTCAGCAGGTCACTCCGCAGTATTTT. Its translation is CASSQQVTPQYF.

This clone was picked up one time. The V call is TRBV5-1, the J call TRBJ1-2; maybe TRBD1 (6 bases). Germline V CDR1 and CDR2: SGHRS, YFSETQ. This CDR3 is 14 amino acids long. V dropped 4 bases and J dropped 2 bases, with 12 bases sitting between them. The CDR3 protein is CASSHGTTNYGYTF. CDR3 sequence (DNA): TGCGCCAGCAGCCACGGGACAACGAACTATGGCTACACCTTC.

This sequence joins TRBV30 and TRBJ1-2; no definite D call. Germline assignment: CDR1 GTSNPN and CDR2 SVGIG (reference sequence). The CDR3 runs 13 residues. Trimming took 0 bases from V and 4 from J, leaving 9 bases between them. In DNA form, the CDR3 reads TGTGCCTGGAGTGTAAGTGCAGGCTATGGCTACACCTTC. Amino acid sequence: CAWSVSAGYGYTF. The full variable domain, with the rest looked up from reference TRBV30 and TRBJ1-2, is SQTIHQWPATLVQPVGSPLSLECTVEGTSNPNLYWYRQAAGRGLQLLFYSVGIGQISSEVPQNLSASRPQDRQFILSSKKLLLSDSGFYLCAWSVSAGYGYTFGSGTRLTVV.

This clone has a single count. This chain uses TRBV30 with TRBJ1-4; possibly TRBD1 for D (6 bases). The CDR3 runs to 15 residues. The V end lost 5 bases, the J end lost 8 bases, and 21 bases lay between the germline ends. CDR1 is GTSNPN and CDR2 is SVGIG in the germline V gene (reference sequence). The DNA of the CDR3 is TGTGCCTGGTCTCCCGGGGGGGCCCGGGAGGAAAAACTGTTTTTT. It specifies CAWSPGGAREEKLFF.